These 8 T cell receptor beta chains were all obtained from the same sample, sequenced in a study of cytomegalovirus exposure and HLA in healthy donors. This PCR relied on a set of 60 Vbeta primers and 13 Jbeta primers. Clones were sequenced by immunoSEQ multiplex PCR, and TCRdb holds only the in-frame ones, with some missing. Of 200,000 to 250,000 clones listed, roughly 80% are singletons. Sequences were obtained from PBMCs. The receptors stem from a girl aged 2-10 years in good health and CMV-seronegative.

The gene calls are TRBV7-8 and TRBJ2-2; 10 bases line up with TRBD2. CDR3 length: 19 amino acids. The J segment lost 0 bases and the V segment lost 5 bases, leaving 12 bases of the junction unmatched. The V gene's germline CDR1 is SGHVS and CDR2 FQNEAQ. CDR3 in amino acids: CASSPWTSGRSTNTGELFF. CDR3 DNA sequence: TGTGCCAGCAGCCCCTGGACTAGCGGACGATCTACGAACACCGGGGAGCTGTTTTTT. Supplemented by reference TRBV7-8 and TRBJ2-2, the full variable domain reads GAGVSQSPRYKVAKRGQDVALRCDPISGHVSLFWYQQALGQGPEFLTYFQNEAQLDKSGLPSDRFFAERPEGSVSTLKIQRTQQEDSAVYLCASSPWTSGRSTNTGELFFGEGSRLTVL.

This clone was seen only a few times. The CDR3 spells CASSDNRSGEKLFF. The CDR3 nucleotides are TGTGCCAGTAGCGACAACAGGTCTGGTGAAAAACTGTTTTTT. The chain combines TRBV19 with TRBJ1-4; D may be TRBD1 (5 bases). CDR1 is LNHDA, CDR2 SQIVND, per germline (reference sequence). The CDR3 is made up of 14 amino acids. V lost 6 bases and J lost 7, with 15 bases in between.

This clone showed up just once. This rearrangement joins TRBV6-5 to TRBJ2-1, with 8 bases that match TRBD2. The CDR3 length is 14 residues. Germline V lookup: CDR1 MNHEY, CDR2 SVGAGI. The V gene end was trimmed by 5 bases and the J gene end by 8 bases; junction bases not matched to a gene: 8. Written as DNA, the CDR3 is TGTGCCAGCAGTAAACTAGCGGCTTCCGATGAGCAGTTCTTC. Translating it yields CASSKLAASDEQFF.

This clone was counted only a few times. This sequence joins TRBV5-5 and TRBJ1-1, with no clear D. CDR3 length: 11 residues. Germline V CDR1 and CDR2: SGHKS, YYEKEE (reference sequence). V dropped 0 bases and J dropped 8 bases, with 5 bases sitting between them. The CDR3: CASSLGQEAFF. CDR3 bases: TGTGCCAGCAGCTTGGGACAAGAAGCTTTCTTT. The variable domain in full, with the rest retrieved from reference TRBV5-5 and TRBJ1-1, is DAGVTQSPTHLIKTRGQQVTLRCSPISGHKSVSWYQQVLGQGPQFIFQYYEKEERGRGNFPDRFSARQFPNYSSELNVNALLLGDSALYLCASSLGQEAFFGQGTRLTVV.

The chain links TRBV12-2 to TRBJ2-2; the table's D call of TRBD2 was not tested on the DNA. TRBV12-2 is reported as a pseudogene. This CDR3 spans 14 amino acids. CDR3 protein: CASRLGGYTGELFF. The CDR3 DNA reads TGTGCAAGTCGCTTAGGCGGATACACCGGGGAGCTGTTTTTT.

V gene TRBV7-9 combines with J gene TRBJ1-2; TRBD1 matches 9 bases. Germline V gives CDR1 SEHNR, CDR2 FQNEAQ (reference sequence). The trim removed 5 bases at V and 4 bases at J, leaving 11 bases unmatched. The CDR3 length is 16 residues. The CDR3 DNA is TGTGCCAGCAGCGGCCGGGACAGGGTTAACAGCTATGGCTACACCTTC. It is translated as CASSGRDRVNSYGYTF. The variable domain in full, completed from reference TRBV7-9 and TRBJ1-2, reads DTGVSQNPRHKITKRGQNVTFRCDPISEHNRLYWYRQTLGQGPEFLTYFQNEAQLEKSRLLSDRFSAERPKGSFSTLEIQRTEQGDSAMYLCASSGRDRVNSYGYTFGSGTRLTVV.

The chain employs TRBV20-1 and TRBJ2-1; D uncertain. V dropped 6 bases and J dropped 6 bases, with 9 bases sitting between them. From germline, CDR1 is DFQATT and CDR2 SNEGSKA (reference sequence). This CDR3 region has 11 residues. CDR3 sequence: CSAEKINEQFF. The CDR3, as DNA: TGCAGTGCGGAGAAGATCAATGAGCAGTTCTTC.

V and J are TRBV5-4 and TRBJ1-2; TRBD1 aligns across 7 bases. Germline V gene data show CDR1 as SGHNT and CDR2 as YYREEE (reference sequence). The CDR3 contains 16 residues. The V gene end was trimmed by 4 bases and the J gene end by 6 bases; junction bases not matched to a gene: 15. In DNA form, the CDR3 reads TGTGCCAGCAGCCCCCCGCCCCGACAGGGACGGCATGGCTACACCTTC. Translation: CASSPPPRQGRHGYTF.